The T cell receptor beta chain under discussion was sequenced for a study of monozygotic twins with inflammatory bowel disease (dated by TCRdb to about 2019). Describing the broader study: In total, roughly 30 monozygotic twin pairs made up the full study: 19 Danish pairs, all IBD-discordant, plus nine German pairs, of which four were IBD-concordant and five were IBD-discordant. The search for disease-associated traits relied mainly on comparing IBD patients with their genetically identical healthy co-twins within discordant pairs. Each individual had, on average, about 151 000 unique TCRalpha sequences and 181 000 unique TCRbeta sequences available for analysis. Findings and caveats that apply to the study as a whole: Compared with healthy twins, IBD patients shared fewer clonotypes with other individuals, and the difference was most pronounced in patients with signs of disease activity. No single strong signal or clonotype linked to IBD turned up in the results, so the idea that one exists was not supported. TCRbeta repertoire diversity, by inverse Simpson index, was decreased in IBD patients compared with their healthy co-twins. Differing immunosuppressive treatments among patients may have added background noise and inter-individual variability to the repertoires. Concordant and discordant twins showed no difference in repertoire similarity, possibly because of limited statistical power. The analysis was unable to tell different T cell subtypes apart.

Measured from the cysteine to the phenylalanine, the CDR3 is 12 residues long. No DNA has been recorded. For CDR1 and CDR2, the germline V gene lists SQVTM and ANQGSEA. On this clonotype itself: This clone's antigen is unknown.

Library creation used 5' RACE. Preparation of each TCR library used 3,500 to 4,500 ng of total RNA. For each sample, cDNA synthesis was carried out in eight separate reactions using SMARTScribe reverse transcriptase. During cDNA synthesis, template switching was used to introduce unique molecular identifiers that contained a 6-nucleotide sample barcode. TCRalpha and TCRbeta cDNA was amplified in two nested PCRs of 16 and 9 cycles, and bead purification was carried out after each PCR. Before amplification, the cDNA was treated with uracil DNA-glycosylase and purified using the QIAquick PCR purification kit. The second PCR was the step at which Illumina TruSeq-compatible adapters and sample-specific barcodes were added. Library quality and concentration were checked on TapeStation and Qubit, and libraries were pooled at about 5 ng each. Pooled libraries were sequenced on an Illumina HiSeq2500 single-index Rapid Run with 2 x 100 bp reads and custom sequencing primers. For the original study's pipeline: UMI-based consensus assembly with MiGEC version 1.2.6 was used to correct PCR and sequencing errors. MiXCR version 2.1.1 was used for V(D)J alignment, clonotype assembly and CDR3 extraction. To normalise gene usage, clonotype sharing and MAIT/NKT TCR abundance, the analysis used the top 1000, 10 000 and 20 000 clonotypes per sample. After downsampling to 27 000 UMIs, diversity was calculated as the inverse Simpson index using the vegan R package. Paired Mann-Whitney U tests were applied to discordant twin pairs, and Benjamini-Hochberg correction was used for multiple testing. Each entry corresponds to one CDR3 protein sequence from reads that TCRdb reprocessed, and DNA is not given. The V and J calls, along with clone size, are taken from TCRdb and not from the paper's own processing. The sample table gives about 160,000 distinct CDR3 sequences. 2.4% of the sample belongs to the ten largest clones.

From each donor, a roughly 2.5 ml peripheral blood sample was collected into PAXgene tubes and stored at -80 degrees C. Without T cell sorting, total RNA was isolated from whole blood using the PAXgene blood miRNA kit on an automated QIAcube. Peripheral blood from monozygotic twin pairs who were concordant or discordant for inflammatory bowel disease underwent deep TCRalpha and TCRbeta repertoire profiling using unique molecular barcoding. Smoking habits were recorded for all twin pairs, and each individual was classified as a current, former or never smoker. This chain is built from TRBV29-1 and TRBJ1-1. Sequencing was carried out using blood. The sequence came from a human donor with ulcerative colitis or Crohn's disease, or a healthy co-twin of an affected twin (not recorded which). CDR3 sequence: CSHRQVNTEAFF.